This T cell receptor (beta chain) originates from a study of cytomegalovirus exposure and HLA in healthy donors (dated 2017 in TCRdb). Looking at the study overall: According to an earlier analysis of several hundred of the donors, about 179 million T cells yielded 120 million or so unique TCR beta sequences and approximately 300 Gb of sequence data. To predict cytomegalovirus infection status, the study combined high-throughput TCR immunosequencing, statistical association of individual TCRs with disease status, and machine learning. A later genetic analysis used genome-wide SNP genotypes for about 65% of the roughly 670 donors, treating that subset as a discovery cohort. All discovery cohort repertoires had been generated on a single sequencing platform. Class I and class II HLA loci were covered by the typing at four-digit resolution. The number of typed donors differed by locus: about 629-640 for A, B, C, DRB1 and DQB1; 522 for DQA1; roughly 600 for DPA1; and about 470 for DPB1. The study was designed to test whether signatures of past pathogen exposure could be identified by cataloging public T cell receptors. About 300 gigabases of sequencing data and some 85 million unique TCR sequences were included in an early release covering roughly 600 HLA-typed donors. To study patterns of TCR occurrence, a later analysis re-analyzed previously published TCR beta repertoires from under 750 donors and added high-resolution HLA genotyping. A separate validation cohort of roughly 110 different subjects was used in addition to the roughly 700-subject first cohort. In the later analysis, no new phenotypic data were used to find candidate immune exposures; instead, reliance was placed on TCR beta sequences and their occurrence across donors. On average, roughly 240,000 unique TCR beta nucleotide sequences were sequenced per donor among a few hundred genotyped donors of the cohort, with about 17% of those sequences being non-productive. The study used immunosequencing to profile the T cell repertoires of 670 or so subjects and linked those repertoires to cytomegalovirus serostatus. About five DR-DQ haplotypes were handled as single units for association and clustering, since linkage in the cohort was strong. Among the approximately 430 genotyped donors, around 81% belonged to the genetic ancestry cluster associated with self-reported Caucasian donors. To decide whether each TCR beta V gene segment behaved as functional or pseudogenic, an earlier analysis of some 600 of the donors relied on high-throughput TCR beta sequencing. Donor age, sex, ethnicity and CMV serostatus were collected together with the repertoire data.

The cohort comprised some 680 healthy bone marrow donors. At the time of sampling, every cohort member was nominally healthy, though immune exposures that went unrecorded were likely present. The donor was CMV seropositive and belonged to the group of over 250 seropositive cohort members. Each donor provided a peripheral blood sample, and peripheral blood mononuclear cells were used for TCR beta sequencing. The Qiagen DNeasy Blood Extraction Kit was used to extract genomic DNA from the blood cell samples. This clone was seen more than once but under ten times. Its antigen is unknown. It has no much larger one-base neighbor in the sample; base qualities were not kept. Receptor libraries were prepared by the immunoSEQ multiplex PCR assay. The multiplex PCR relied on a mix of 60 forward primers for TCR Vbeta segments and 13 reverse primers for TCR Jbeta segments. Amplification of the CDR3 region of rearranged TCR beta genes was performed with a multiplex PCR assay on genomic DNA. The Illumina HiSeq System was used to sequence the amplified TCR beta libraries as 87-base-pair reads. For the original study's pipeline: Across the roughly 600 repertoires, a later analysis counted roughly 77 million unique TCR beta chains, roughly 11 million of which were shared by at least two donors. To remove PCR and sequencing errors, raw reads were error-corrected and collapsed into unique sequences using a nearest-neighbor algorithm that merged closely related sequences. To assign V, D and J gene segments, CDR3 sequences were aligned to IMGT reference sequences. For a sequence to be retained, at least a six-nucleotide match to both a V gene segment and a J gene segment was required. A rearrangement was called productive if the CDR3 had no stop codons and remained in frame with V and J, and every other rearrangement was called non-productive. Following IMGT convention, CDR3 was defined as the stretch from the second conserved V-encoded cysteine up to the conserved J-encoded phenylalanine. The earlier analysis of roughly 590 of the donors excluded sequences that lacked an unambiguous match to a single V gene segment. In an earlier analysis of approximately 610 of the donors, V segments were called functional above 56.7% productive rearrangements and were called segregating when the between-donor standard deviation exceeded 5%. A statistical classification framework was built for diagnosing cytomegalovirus status from the catalog of TCR beta chain sequences. In a later analysis, V and J genes were assigned by comparing TCR nucleotide sequences against IMGT/GENE-DB human TR gene sequences. A later analysis assigned CDR3 sequences and most-parsimonious VDJ recombination scenarios with the TCRdist pipeline. A later analysis defined each TCR beta chain by its CDR3 amino acid sequence plus V-gene family, and excluded reads lacking a unique V-gene family. As a way to deal with suspected cross-contamination and a sequencing artifact, a later analysis dropped hundreds of nucleotide sequences that were highly shared and had low generation probability. In a later analysis, a clonal expansion index was calculated for each public chain from normalized within-repertoire ranks of inferred template counts. Generation probabilities in a later analysis came from a VDJ recombination model fitted to out-of-frame rearrangements, and those results were checked against IGoR. In a later analysis, hypergeometric tests were used to score TCR-TCR, TCR-HLA and TCR-CMV co-occurrence, with a repertoire-size bias correction applied to TCR pairs. False discovery rates were estimated in a later analysis by permuting HLA or CMV assignments 20 times. In a later analysis, co-occurring TCRs were grouped with DBSCAN, and TCRdist sequence similarity was added when clustering was performed within HLA-allele-positive subsets. Repertoires with fewer than 30,000 or more than 120,000 public chains, plus five repertoires with anomalous nucleotide sharing, were excluded from co-occurrence clustering. TCRdb took over this immuneACCESS table, retaining in-frame rearrangements with V and J assigned. Such tables are incomplete; in checked studies, under half of the missing clones stem from an unresolved V gene, and the remainder is unexplained. V, J and clone size were drawn from that table, and D and trimming were deduced from the DNA. The sample records over 75,000 clones, over 8% of which are singletons. 5% to 5.5% of the sample is in the top ten clones.

Results and caveats for the whole study, not just this receptor: In a later analysis, most CMV-associated TCR beta chains were found to appear HLA-restricted, with HLA associations seemingly driven largely by CMV exposure. The study gave a list of more than 150 TCR beta chains associated with cytomegalovirus. CMV serostatus was the only immune exposure information available for the cohort. When HLA alleles, especially DR and DQ, strongly co-occurred, TCR associations were difficult to assign to individual alleles. It was suggested by the authors that the approach could potentially be generalized to other disease states and immunological phenotypes. A further reported finding was that TCR beta sequences accurately predicted the HLA-A and HLA-B alleles for most subjects in the first cohort. The cohort was sequenced for TCR beta chains only, and without alpha or paired-chain data the features that could be detected were limited. A cluster of highly shared sequence variants was judged likely to represent a technical artifact of the sequencing pipeline. The earlier analysis of 587 of the donors excluded some 15 rarely observed V segments, including chromosome 9 orphons, because counts were too low. In both the original and validation cohorts, the classifier was reported to diagnose cytomegalovirus status with high specificity and sensitivity. A later genetic analysis reported fewer N-insertions in productive TCRs among donors in an Asian-associated ancestry cluster than the approximately 670-donor mean. Because HLA typing was missing for some donors at each locus, association tests included only the typed subset. In an earlier analysis of roughly 500 of the donors, most TCR beta V segments appeared in productive rearrangements about 90% or about 30% of the time, broadly matching IMGT annotations. An association between a missense DCLRE1C variant and V-gene and J-gene trimming of TCR beta chains was found in a later genetic analysis and replicated in an independent cohort. In vitro tests confirmed that three of the cytomegalovirus-associated TCR beta chains recognize cytomegalovirus antigens. Correlated functional status among segregating V segments might be attributable to linkage disequilibrium, but an unknown experimental factor could not be ruled out. While some public TCRs were present in many individuals, most TCR sequences turned up only very rarely across donors. In a later analysis, several top co-occurrence clusters were reported to appear linked to parvovirus B19, influenza, CMV and Epstein-Barr virus. At a false discovery rate of 0.05, a later analysis linked fewer than 20,000 TCR beta sequences to specific HLA alleles. A later analysis found that TCR association rates varied across HLA loci, with DRB1 alleles showing the most associated TCRs and HLA-C alleles the fewest. The 87-base-pair reads could not distinguish some IMGT-functional V segments, including TRBV6-2 and TRBV6-3, so those segments were excluded. Compared with equally common non-associated chains, HLA-associated TCR beta chains in a later analysis were more clonally expanded and had lower generation probabilities. Presence/absence analyses assumed roughly uniform sequencing depth across donors, an assumption that may not hold.

The cysteine opens and the phenylalanine closes a CDR3 of 18 amino acids. The kept DNA is CDR3 alone, 54 bases in frame from the first base. From a lookup of the germline V gene, CDR1 and CDR2 are SGHVS and FNYEAQ. V is trimmed back by 0 bases and J by 7 bases, and the junction contains 10 bases that no gene match accounts for. The clonotype was recovered from a man between 50 and 59 years old in good health and CMV-seropositive. Sequencing used PBMCs. This chain joins TRBV7-6 to TRBJ2-2; TRBD2 matches 11 bases in the middle. CDR3 region: CASSLAGLAGGIIGELFF. The base sequence is TGTGCCAGCAGCTTAGCGGGGCTAGCGGGAGGAATTATCGGGGAGCTGTTTTTT.